The rows below give T cell receptor beta chains drawn from one sample of a study of T cells after yellow fever vaccination. One entry per CDR3 protein, called by TCRdb with MiXCR from the 5' RACE reads. The data show around 500,000 distinct CDR3 sequences, just over 20% seen once. Sequenced here: PBMCs, sampled less than 25 days after the first yellow fever vaccination. The receptor set was obtained from a man between 18 and 29 years old who received the YFV17D yellow fever vaccine. Each CDR3 is given with its conserved first and last residue. Each record gives: V gene, clone size, J gene, D gene, CDR3 length, CDR3 protein, CDR3 DNA. The D gene is left open where the match is weak. Only part of the rows carry a size: once, few, many, or a class if the clone is expanded.

v_call: TRBV6-1; clone_size: -; j_call: TRBJ1-6; d_call: -; cdr3_length: 15; cdr3_aa: CASSARGPARSPLHF; cdr3_nt: TGTGCCAGCAGCGCTCGGGGCCCCGCTCGGTCACCCCTCCACTTT
v_call: TRBV6-2/TRBV6-3; clone_size: few; j_call: TRBJ2-1; d_call: TRBD1; cdr3_length: 14; cdr3_aa: CASSYTTGVGEQFF; cdr3_nt: TGTGCCAGCAGTTACACTACAGGGGTCGGTGAGCAGTTCTTC
v_call: TRBV12-3/TRBV12-4; clone_size: -; j_call: TRBJ2-3; d_call: TRBD2; cdr3_length: 16; cdr3_aa: CASSPLRLAGPDTQYF; cdr3_nt: TGTGCCAGCAGTCCCCTCCGACTAGCGGGGCCAGATACGCAGTATTTT
v_call: TRBV7-9; clone_size: -; j_call: TRBJ1-5; d_call: -; cdr3_length: 15; cdr3_aa: CASSLATGRGQPQHF; cdr3_nt: TGTGCCAGCAGCTTAGCAACAGGGAGGGGGCAGCCCCAGCATTTT
v_call: TRBV29-1; clone_size: few; j_call: TRBJ1-1; d_call: TRBD1; cdr3_length: 14; cdr3_aa: CSVVAGQLNTEAFF; cdr3_nt: TGCAGCGTTGTCGCGGGACAGTTGAACACTGAAGCTTTCTTT
v_call: TRBV15; clone_size: few; j_call: TRBJ2-2; d_call: -; cdr3_length: 12; cdr3_aa: CATSKRGGELFF; cdr3_nt: TGTGCCACCAGCAAAAGGGGAGGGGAGCTGTTTTTT
v_call: TRBV10-1; clone_size: many; j_call: TRBJ2-1; d_call: TRBD2; cdr3_length: 15; cdr3_aa: CASSEGTSGYNEQFF; cdr3_nt: TGCGCCAGCAGTGAGGGGACTAGCGGGTACAATGAGCAGTTCTTC
v_call: TRBV7-9; clone_size: many; j_call: TRBJ2-3; d_call: TRBD1; cdr3_length: 14; cdr3_aa: CASTGTGSTDTQYF; cdr3_nt: TGTGCCAGCACAGGGACAGGGAGCACAGATACGCAGTATTTT
v_call: TRBV3-1; clone_size: many; j_call: TRBJ2-7; d_call: -; cdr3_length: 14; cdr3_aa: CASSQYTASYEQYF; cdr3_nt: TGTGCCAGCAGCCAGTACACAGCCTCCTACGAGCAGTACTTC
v_call: TRBV7-2; clone_size: -; j_call: TRBJ1-5; d_call: TRBD1; cdr3_length: 15; cdr3_aa: CASSLRLGQEQPQHF; cdr3_nt: TGTGCCAGCAGCTTACGATTGGGACAGGAGCAGCCCCAGCATTTT
v_call: TRBV12-3/TRBV12-4; clone_size: few; j_call: TRBJ1-6; d_call: TRBD1; cdr3_length: 15; cdr3_aa: CASSLTGGMGSPLHF; cdr3_nt: TGTGCCAGCAGCCTAACAGGGGGCATGGGTTCACCCCTCCACTTT
v_call: TRBV27; clone_size: -; j_call: TRBJ1-1; d_call: -; cdr3_length: 12; cdr3_aa: CASSLDGARAFF; cdr3_nt: TGTGCCAGCAGTTTAGACGGGGCGAGGGCTTTCTTT
v_call: TRBV3-1; clone_size: few; j_call: TRBJ1-5; d_call: TRBD1; cdr3_length: 13; cdr3_aa: CASSQTGDQPQHF; cdr3_nt: TGTGCCAGCAGCCAGACAGGGGATCAGCCCCAGCATTTT
v_call: TRBV7-2; clone_size: -; j_call: TRBJ2-7; d_call: -; cdr3_length: 13; cdr3_aa: CASRGSLRDEQYF; cdr3_nt: TGTGCCAGCAGGGGGTCGTTGCGCGACGAGCAGTACTTC
v_call: TRBV5-6; clone_size: -; j_call: TRBJ1-1; d_call: TRBD1; cdr3_length: 13; cdr3_aa: CASSAGTGPEAFF; cdr3_nt: TGTGCCAGCAGCGCCGGGACAGGGCCTGAAGCTTTCTTT
v_call: TRBV6-2/TRBV6-3; clone_size: -; j_call: TRBJ2-7; d_call: -; cdr3_length: 12; cdr3_aa: CASSPADYEQYF; cdr3_nt: TGTGCCAGCAGCCCCGCAGATTACGAGCAGTACTTC
v_call: TRBV6-5; clone_size: few; j_call: TRBJ1-1; d_call: -; cdr3_length: 13; cdr3_aa: CASSYSLSGRAFF; cdr3_nt: TGTGCCAGCAGTTACTCGTTGTCAGGAAGAGCTTTCTTT
v_call: TRBV25-1; clone_size: -; j_call: TRBJ1-1; d_call: -; cdr3_length: 11; cdr3_aa: CASSSTAEAFF; cdr3_nt: TGTGCCAGCAGCAGTACCGCTGAAGCTTTCTTT
v_call: TRBV7-2; clone_size: many; j_call: TRBJ1-6; d_call: -; cdr3_length: 18; cdr3_aa: CASSLGQGKGSYNSPLHF; cdr3_nt: TGTGCCAGCAGCTTAGGGCAGGGGAAGGGCTCCTATAATTCACCCCTCCACTTT
v_call: TRBV4-1; clone_size: many; j_call: TRBJ1-1; d_call: -; cdr3_length: 16; cdr3_aa: CASSQAFGGENTEAFF; cdr3_nt: TGCGCCAGCAGCCAAGCTTTCGGGGGCGAAAACACTGAAGCTTTCTTT
v_call: TRBV6-5; clone_size: few; j_call: TRBJ2-3; d_call: TRBD2; cdr3_length: 17; cdr3_aa: CASSYFLAGLFGDTQYF; cdr3_nt: TGTGCCAGCAGTTATTTTCTAGCGGGCCTCTTTGGAGATACGCAGTATTTT
v_call: TRBV12-3/TRBV12-4; clone_size: few; j_call: TRBJ2-2; d_call: -; cdr3_length: 16; cdr3_aa: CASSSGLARGIGELFF; cdr3_nt: TGTGCCAGCAGTTCGGGGCTAGCGAGGGGGATCGGGGAGCTGTTTTTT
v_call: TRBV10-3; clone_size: few; j_call: TRBJ1-1; d_call: -; cdr3_length: 15; cdr3_aa: CAIRDSGEGNTEAFF; cdr3_nt: TGTGCCATCAGGGACAGCGGGGAAGGGAACACTGAAGCTTTCTTT
v_call: TRBV20-1; clone_size: -; j_call: TRBJ2-7; d_call: TRBD1; cdr3_length: 15; cdr3_aa: CSARDPRTGAYEQYF; cdr3_nt: TGCAGTGCTAGAGACCCAAGGACAGGGGCCTACGAGCAGTACTTC
v_call: TRBV7-2; clone_size: -; j_call: TRBJ1-6; d_call: -; cdr3_length: 15; cdr3_aa: CASSYRLGVNSPLHF; cdr3_nt: TGTGCCAGCAGCTACCGCCTGGGGGTGAATTCACCCCTCCACTTT
v_call: TRBV3-1; clone_size: -; j_call: TRBJ2-7; d_call: TRBD2; cdr3_length: 16; cdr3_aa: CASSQAGTSGGNEQYF; cdr3_nt: TGTGCCAGCAGCCAGGCCGGGACTAGCGGGGGGAACGAGCAGTACTTC
v_call: TRBV2; clone_size: few; j_call: TRBJ2-3; d_call: TRBD2; cdr3_length: 18; cdr3_aa: CASRQYTSGGLSTDTQYF; cdr3_nt: TGTGCCAGCAGACAATATACTAGCGGGGGACTTAGCACAGATACGCAGTATTTT
v_call: TRBV4-1; clone_size: once; j_call: TRBJ2-1; d_call: -; cdr3_length: 14; cdr3_aa: CASSPTGPFPRQFF; cdr3_nt: TGCGCCAGCAGCCCGACGGGACCCTTCCCCCGTCAGTTCTTC
v_call: TRBV5-1; clone_size: few; j_call: TRBJ2-4; d_call: -; cdr3_length: 15; cdr3_aa: CASSLDVLAKNIQYF; cdr3_nt: TGCGCCAGCAGCTTGGACGTATTAGCCAAAAACATTCAGTACTTC
v_call: TRBV4-2; clone_size: -; j_call: TRBJ1-1; d_call: -; cdr3_length: 15; cdr3_aa: CASSPLGQTGTEAFF; cdr3_nt: TGTGCCAGCAGCCCTCTCGGGCAGACGGGCACTGAAGCTTTCTTT
v_call: TRBV1; clone_size: -; j_call: TRBJ1-6; d_call: -; cdr3_length: 12; cdr3_aa: CTRGQSNSPLHF; cdr3_nt: TGCACCAGGGGACAGAGTAATTCACCCCTCCACTTT
v_call: TRBV6-5; clone_size: -; j_call: TRBJ1-3; d_call: -; cdr3_length: 17; cdr3_aa: CASSYSKGIGSGNTIYF; cdr3_nt: TGTGCCAGCAGTTACTCGAAAGGGATAGGGTCTGGAAACACCATATATTTT
v_call: TRBV15; clone_size: -; j_call: TRBJ2-1; d_call: TRBD1; cdr3_length: 13; cdr3_aa: CAIGTGRDNEQFF; cdr3_nt: TGTGCCATCGGGACAGGCCGGGACAATGAGCAGTTCTTC
v_call: TRBV7-3; clone_size: -; j_call: TRBJ2-3; d_call: -; cdr3_length: 14; cdr3_aa: CASSPNFGGDTQYF; cdr3_nt: TGTGCCAGCAGCCCCAATTTCGGGGGCGATACGCAGTATTTT
v_call: TRBV15; clone_size: -; j_call: TRBJ2-3; d_call: -; cdr3_length: 13; cdr3_aa: CATSRFSGHTQYF; cdr3_nt: TGTGCCACCAGCAGATTTTCGGGGCATACGCAGTATTTT
v_call: TRBV4-2; clone_size: -; j_call: TRBJ2-2; d_call: -; cdr3_length: 14; cdr3_aa: CASSPTETTGELFF; cdr3_nt: TGTGCCAGCAGCCCGACAGAAACCACCGGGGAGCTGTTTTTT
v_call: TRBV4-1; clone_size: few; j_call: TRBJ2-7; d_call: -; cdr3_length: 15; cdr3_aa: CASSHKSGQSYEQYF; cdr3_nt: TGCGCCAGCAGCCACAAGTCTGGACAGAGCTACGAGCAGTACTTC
v_call: TRBV4-1; clone_size: -; j_call: TRBJ2-5; d_call: -; cdr3_length: 13; cdr3_aa: CASSQAIRETQYF; cdr3_nt: TGCGCCAGCAGCCAGGCGATAAGGGAGACCCAGTACTTC
v_call: TRBV4-1; clone_size: -; j_call: TRBJ2-1; d_call: TRBD2; cdr3_length: 17; cdr3_aa: CASSQVSRLAGFGEQFF; cdr3_nt: TGCGCCAGCAGCCAAGTGTCTAGATTAGCGGGGTTTGGTGAGCAGTTCTTC
v_call: TRBV4-3; clone_size: few; j_call: TRBJ2-7; d_call: -; cdr3_length: 16; cdr3_aa: CASSQDKGGIPYEQYF; cdr3_nt: TGCGCCAGCAGCCAAGATAAGGGTGGAATCCCCTACGAGCAGTACTTC
v_call: TRBV5-6; clone_size: few; j_call: TRBJ1-5; d_call: -; cdr3_length: 16; cdr3_aa: CASSLRGTWGNQPQHF; cdr3_nt: TGTGCCAGCAGCTTGAGGGGGACGTGGGGCAATCAGCCCCAGCATTTT
v_call: TRBV5-1; clone_size: few; j_call: TRBJ1-1; d_call: TRBD1; cdr3_length: 19; cdr3_aa: CASSLELRGQGLVNTEAFF; cdr3_nt: TGCGCCAGCAGCTTGGAATTGCGGGGACAGGGGTTGGTGAACACTGAAGCTTTCTTT
v_call: TRBV12-3/TRBV12-4; clone_size: -; j_call: TRBJ2-1; d_call: -; cdr3_length: 18; cdr3_aa: CASRHKVRDITFYNEQFF; cdr3_nt: TGTGCCAGCAGACACAAGGTCCGGGACATAACCTTCTACAATGAGCAGTTCTTC
v_call: TRBV19; clone_size: -; j_call: TRBJ2-4; d_call: TRBD1; cdr3_length: 14; cdr3_aa: CASRIQGPKNIQYF; cdr3_nt: TGTGCCAGTAGAATACAGGGGCCCAAAAACATTCAGTACTTC
v_call: TRBV5-4; clone_size: few; j_call: TRBJ2-5; d_call: TRBD2; cdr3_length: 13; cdr3_aa: CASNSGGDETQYF; cdr3_nt: TGTGCCAGCAACAGCGGGGGGGACGAGACCCAGTACTTC
v_call: TRBV2; clone_size: few; j_call: TRBJ2-2; d_call: -; cdr3_length: 13; cdr3_aa: CASTPGRTGELFF; cdr3_nt: TGTGCCAGCACTCCCGGACGAACCGGGGAGCTGTTTTTT
v_call: TRBV4-1; clone_size: -; j_call: TRBJ1-4; d_call: -; cdr3_length: 16; cdr3_aa: CASSQGPRQDNEKLFF; cdr3_nt: TGCGCCAGCAGCCAAGGTCCGAGACAGGATAATGAAAAACTGTTTTTT
v_call: TRBV6-1; clone_size: -; j_call: TRBJ1-2; d_call: TRBD1; cdr3_length: 14; cdr3_aa: CASRQGQGFYGYTF; cdr3_nt: TGTGCCAGCAGACAGGGACAGGGGTTCTATGGCTACACCTTC
v_call: TRBV15; clone_size: -; j_call: TRBJ2-6; d_call: TRBD1; cdr3_length: 21; cdr3_aa: CATSSLDRGRHKSSGANVLTF; cdr3_nt: TGTGCCACCAGCTCATTGGACAGGGGGCGTCACAAGAGCTCTGGGGCCAACGTCCTGACTTTC
v_call: TRBV6-2/TRBV6-3; clone_size: -; j_call: TRBJ2-1; d_call: -; cdr3_length: 14; cdr3_aa: CASSLRTSNSEQFF; cdr3_nt: TGTGCCAGCAGCCTCCGGACTTCCAACAGTGAGCAGTTCTTC
v_call: TRBV5-1; clone_size: -; j_call: TRBJ1-1; d_call: -; cdr3_length: 16; cdr3_aa: CASSLAPRGQYTEAFF; cdr3_nt: TGCGCCAGCAGCTTGGCCCCACGCGGACAGTACACTGAAGCTTTCTTT
v_call: TRBV7-2; clone_size: few; j_call: TRBJ2-1; d_call: -; cdr3_length: 12; cdr3_aa: CASSPRWEEQFF; cdr3_nt: TGTGCCAGCAGCCCCCGGTGGGAAGAGCAGTTCTTC
v_call: TRBV3-1; clone_size: few; j_call: TRBJ2-5; d_call: -; cdr3_length: 13; cdr3_aa: CASSQDRVGPQYF; cdr3_nt: TGTGCCAGCAGCCAAGATCGTGTGGGGCCCCAGTACTTC